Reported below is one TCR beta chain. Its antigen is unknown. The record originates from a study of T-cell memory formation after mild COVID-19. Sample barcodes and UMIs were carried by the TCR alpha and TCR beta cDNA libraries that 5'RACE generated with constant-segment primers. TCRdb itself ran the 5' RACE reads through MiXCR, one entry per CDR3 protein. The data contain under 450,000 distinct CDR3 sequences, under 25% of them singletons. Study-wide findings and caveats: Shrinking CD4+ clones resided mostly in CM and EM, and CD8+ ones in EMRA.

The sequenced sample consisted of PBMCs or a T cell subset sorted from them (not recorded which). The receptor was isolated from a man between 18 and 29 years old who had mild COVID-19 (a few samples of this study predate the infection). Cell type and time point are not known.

The CDR3 here is CASRPPRGGYTF. CDR3 DNA sequence: TGTGCCAGCAGGCCTCCGCGGGGAGGCTACACCTTC. This chain uses TRBV12-3 or TRBV12-4 with TRBJ1-2; no reliable D call. This CDR3 comprises 12 residues. V lost 6 bases and J 8 bases, leaving 13 bases between the germline ends.